The present entry profiles one TCR beta chain with its context. Its cognate antigen is unknown. This sample is drawn from a study of shared clonotypes between healthy human individuals. Study as a whole: Per donor, three plates held CD4 naive cells, three held CD4 memory, two held CD8 naive and one held CD8 memory.

Regarding the study as a whole: An expected dependence of interdonor clonotype sharing on sequencing depth was noted.

Profiling relied on immunoSEQ multiplex PCR, and the TCRdb table lists in-frame clones only, not all of them. The sample shows around 2.1 million clones, 90% to 96% of them seen only once. The clonotype was recovered from a man aged 18 to 29 in good health. Sequencing used naive CD4+ T cells sorted from blood. As for subset: CD45RA+ positively selected.

CDR3 amino acids: CASTFTDREHSPLHF. CDR3 nucleotides: TGTGCCAGCACCTTCACGGACAGGGAGCATTCACCCCTCCACTTT. This rearrangement joins TRBV9 to TRBJ1-6, with 8 bases identical to TRBD1. CDR1 and CDR2 from the germline V gene are SGDLS and YYNGEE. The CDR3 consists of 15 residues. V shed 6 bases, J shed 8 bases, and the junction held 10 bases outside the gene matches.